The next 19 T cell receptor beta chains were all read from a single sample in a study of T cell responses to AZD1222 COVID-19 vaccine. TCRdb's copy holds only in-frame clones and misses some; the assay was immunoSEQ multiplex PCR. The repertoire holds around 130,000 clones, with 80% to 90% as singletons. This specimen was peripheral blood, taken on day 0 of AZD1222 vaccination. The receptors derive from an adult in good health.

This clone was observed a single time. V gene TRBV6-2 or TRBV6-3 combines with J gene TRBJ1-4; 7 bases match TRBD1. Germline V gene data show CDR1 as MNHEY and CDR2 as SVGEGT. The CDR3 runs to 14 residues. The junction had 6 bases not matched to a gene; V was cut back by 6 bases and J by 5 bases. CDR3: CASSTDRVNEKLFF. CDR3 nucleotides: TGTGCCAGCAGCACCGACAGGGTCAATGAAAAACTGTTTTTT.

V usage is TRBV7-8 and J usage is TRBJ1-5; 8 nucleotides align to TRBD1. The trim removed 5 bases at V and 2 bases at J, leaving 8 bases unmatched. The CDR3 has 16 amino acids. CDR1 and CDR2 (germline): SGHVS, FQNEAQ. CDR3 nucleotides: TGTGCCAGCAGCACAGGACAGGGTTTAGGCAATCAGCCCCAGCATTTT. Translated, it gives CASSTGQGLGNQPQHF.

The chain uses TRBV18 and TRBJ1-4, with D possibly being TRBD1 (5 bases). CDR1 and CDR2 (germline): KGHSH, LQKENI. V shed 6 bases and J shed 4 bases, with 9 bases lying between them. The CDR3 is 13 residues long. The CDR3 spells CASSGTGNEKLFF. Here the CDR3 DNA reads TGTGCCAGCTCCGGGACGGGTAATGAAAAACTGTTTTTT.

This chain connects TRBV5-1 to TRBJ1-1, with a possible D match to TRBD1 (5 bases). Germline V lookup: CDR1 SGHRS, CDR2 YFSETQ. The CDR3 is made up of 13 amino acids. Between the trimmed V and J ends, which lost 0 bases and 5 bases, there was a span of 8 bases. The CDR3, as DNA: TGCGCCAGCAGCTTGGAGGGGTTAACTGAAGCTTTCTTT. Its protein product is CASSLEGLTEAFF.

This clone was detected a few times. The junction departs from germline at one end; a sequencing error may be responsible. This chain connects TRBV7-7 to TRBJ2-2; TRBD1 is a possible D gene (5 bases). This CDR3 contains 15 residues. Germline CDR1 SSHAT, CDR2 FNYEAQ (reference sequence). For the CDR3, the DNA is TGTGCTAGCAGCCAAAGGGGATTCGGCACCGGGGAGCTGTTTTTT. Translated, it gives CASSQRGFGTGELFF. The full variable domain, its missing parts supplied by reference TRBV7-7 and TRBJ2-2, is GAGVSQSPRYKVTKRGQDVTLRCDPISSHATLYWYQQALGQGPEFLTYFNYEAQPDKSGLPSDRFSAERPEGSISTLTIQRTEQRDSAMYRCASSQRGFGTGELFFGEGSRLTVL.

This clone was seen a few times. The CDR3 loop reads CASSHYSGSGNEQFF. CDR3 DNA: TGTGCCAGCAGCCATTACAGCGGGAGCGGCAATGAGCAGTTCTTC. This chain uses TRBV3-1 (or the pseudogene TRBV3-2) with TRBJ2-1, with 8 bases matching TRBD2. In germline, CDR1 is LGHDT, CDR2 YNNKEL (reference sequence). Losses at the gene ends were 3 bases for V and 6 bases for J; bases not matched to a gene: 7. The CDR3 totals 15 residues.

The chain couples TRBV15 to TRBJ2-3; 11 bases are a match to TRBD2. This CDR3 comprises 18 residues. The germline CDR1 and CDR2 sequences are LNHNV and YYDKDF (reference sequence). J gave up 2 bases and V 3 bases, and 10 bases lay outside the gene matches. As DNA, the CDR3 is TGTGCCACCAGCAGTCCTAAGGGGACTAGCGGAAACACAGATACGCAGTATTTT. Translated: CATSSPKGTSGNTDTQYF.

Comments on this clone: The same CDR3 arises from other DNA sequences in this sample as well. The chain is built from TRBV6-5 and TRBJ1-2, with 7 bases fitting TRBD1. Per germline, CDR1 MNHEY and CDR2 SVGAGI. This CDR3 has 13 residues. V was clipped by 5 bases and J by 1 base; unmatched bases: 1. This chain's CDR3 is CASSRDSNYGYTF. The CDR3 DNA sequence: TGTGCCAGCAGTAGGGACAGTAACTATGGCTACACCTTC.

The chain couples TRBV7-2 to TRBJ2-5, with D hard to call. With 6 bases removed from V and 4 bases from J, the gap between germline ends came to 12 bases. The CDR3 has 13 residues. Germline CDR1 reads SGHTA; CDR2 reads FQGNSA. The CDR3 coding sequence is TGTGCCAGCAGAGGTTTCCCCGTAGAGACCCAGTACTTC. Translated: CASRGFPVETQYF.

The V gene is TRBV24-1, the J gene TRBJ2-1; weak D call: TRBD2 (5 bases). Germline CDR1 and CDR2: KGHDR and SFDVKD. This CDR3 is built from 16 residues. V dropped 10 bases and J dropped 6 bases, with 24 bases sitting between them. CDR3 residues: CATMGPLGEIGNEQFF. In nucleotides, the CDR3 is TGTGCCACGATGGGCCCCCTCGGGGAGATCGGCAATGAGCAGTTCTTC.

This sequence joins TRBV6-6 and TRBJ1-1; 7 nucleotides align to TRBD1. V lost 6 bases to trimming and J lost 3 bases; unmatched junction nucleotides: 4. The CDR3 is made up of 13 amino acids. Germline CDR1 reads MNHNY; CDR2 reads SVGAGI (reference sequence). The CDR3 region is CASSRQGDTEAFF. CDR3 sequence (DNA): TGTGCCAGCAGCCGACAGGGAGACACTGAAGCTTTCTTT.

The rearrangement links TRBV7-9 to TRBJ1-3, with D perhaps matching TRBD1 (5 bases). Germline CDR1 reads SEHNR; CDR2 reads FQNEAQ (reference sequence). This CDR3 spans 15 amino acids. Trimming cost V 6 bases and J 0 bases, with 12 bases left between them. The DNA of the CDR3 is TGTGCCAGCAGTCGGGACGGTTCCTCTGGAAACACCATATATTTT. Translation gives CASSRDGSSGNTIYF.

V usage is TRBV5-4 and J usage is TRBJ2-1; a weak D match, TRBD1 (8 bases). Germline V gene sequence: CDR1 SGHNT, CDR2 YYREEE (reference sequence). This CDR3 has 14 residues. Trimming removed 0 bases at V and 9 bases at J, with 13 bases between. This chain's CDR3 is CASSLVQGGGEQFF. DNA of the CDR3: TGTGCCAGCAGCTTGGTACAGGGGGGGGGTGAGCAGTTCTTC. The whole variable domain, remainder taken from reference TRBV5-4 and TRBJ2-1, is ETGVTQSPTHLIKTRGQQVTLRCSSQSGHNTVSWYQQALGQGPQFIFQYYREEENGRGNFPPRFSGLQFPNYSSELNVNALELDDSALYLCASSLVQGGGEQFFGPGTRLTVL.

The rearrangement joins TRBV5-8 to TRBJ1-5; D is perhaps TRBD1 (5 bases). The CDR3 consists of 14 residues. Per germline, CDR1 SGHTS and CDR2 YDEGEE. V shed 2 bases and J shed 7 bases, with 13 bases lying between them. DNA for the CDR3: TGTGCCAGCAGCTTAGGTCTAGGGGCCCAGCCCCAGCATTTT. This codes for CASSLGLGAQPQHF.

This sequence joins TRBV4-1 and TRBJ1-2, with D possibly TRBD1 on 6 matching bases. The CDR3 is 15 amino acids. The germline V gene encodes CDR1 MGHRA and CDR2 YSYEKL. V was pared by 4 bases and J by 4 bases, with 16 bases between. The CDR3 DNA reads TGCGCCAGCAGCCTTTCGTTCGGGACAAGCTATGGCTACACCTTC. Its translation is CASSLSFGTSYGYTF.

The CDR3 here is CAWSVSYYEQYF. CDR3 in DNA: TGTGCCTGGAGTGTATCGTACTACGAGCAGTACTTC. The chain couples TRBV30 to TRBJ2-7; D is undetermined. The germline V and J ends were trimmed by 0 bases and 3 bases, with 6 bases remaining between them. The CDR3 is 12 residues long. The germline gives CDR1 GTSNPN, CDR2 SVGIG (reference sequence).

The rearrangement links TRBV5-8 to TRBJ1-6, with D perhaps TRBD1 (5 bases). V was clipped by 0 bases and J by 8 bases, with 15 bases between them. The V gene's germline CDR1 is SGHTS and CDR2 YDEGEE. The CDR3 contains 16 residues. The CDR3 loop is CASSLVDGGMDSPLHF. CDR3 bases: TGTGCCAGCAGCTTGGTCGACGGGGGGATGGATTCACCCCTCCACTTT.

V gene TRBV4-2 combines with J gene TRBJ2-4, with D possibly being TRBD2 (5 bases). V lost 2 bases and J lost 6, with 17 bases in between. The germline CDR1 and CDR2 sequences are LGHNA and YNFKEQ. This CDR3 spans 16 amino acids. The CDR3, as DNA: TGTGCCAGCAGCCAAAACGCGGGCGGGTCGTTAAACATTCAGTACTTC. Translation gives CASSQNAGGSLNIQYF.

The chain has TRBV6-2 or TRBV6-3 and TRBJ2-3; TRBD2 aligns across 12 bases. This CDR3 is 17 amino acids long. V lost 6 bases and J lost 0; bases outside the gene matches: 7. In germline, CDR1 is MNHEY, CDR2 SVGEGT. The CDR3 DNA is TGTGCCAGCAGCCCGGGGACTAGCGGGCGGAGCACAGATACGCAGTATTTT. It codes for CASSPGTSGRSTDTQYF.